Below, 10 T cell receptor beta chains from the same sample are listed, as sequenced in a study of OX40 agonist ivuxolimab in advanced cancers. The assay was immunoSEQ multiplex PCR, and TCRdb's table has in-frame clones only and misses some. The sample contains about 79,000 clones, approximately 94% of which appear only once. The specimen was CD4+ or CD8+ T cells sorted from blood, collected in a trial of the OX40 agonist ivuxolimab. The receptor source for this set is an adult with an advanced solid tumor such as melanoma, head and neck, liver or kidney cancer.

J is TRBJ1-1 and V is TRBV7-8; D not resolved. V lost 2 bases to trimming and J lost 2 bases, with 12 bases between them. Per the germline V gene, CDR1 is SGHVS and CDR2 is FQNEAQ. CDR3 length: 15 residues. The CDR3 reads CASSLYSQTNTEAFF. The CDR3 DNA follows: TGTGCCAGCAGCTTATATTCGCAGACTAACACTGAAGCTTTCTTT.

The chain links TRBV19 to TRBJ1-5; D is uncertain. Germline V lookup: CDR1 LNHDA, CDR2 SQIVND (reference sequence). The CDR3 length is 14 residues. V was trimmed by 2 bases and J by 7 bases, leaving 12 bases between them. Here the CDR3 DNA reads TGTGCCAGTAGTATACCCCCCCCTTTCCAGCCCCAGCATTTT. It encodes CASSIPPPFQPQHF.

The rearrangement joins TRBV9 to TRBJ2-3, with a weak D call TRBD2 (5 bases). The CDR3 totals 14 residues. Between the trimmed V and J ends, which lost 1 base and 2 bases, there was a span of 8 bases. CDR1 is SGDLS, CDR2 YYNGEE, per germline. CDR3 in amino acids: CASSVNRDTDTQYF. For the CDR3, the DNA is TGTGCCAGCAGCGTAAACCGGGACACAGATACGCAGTATTTT. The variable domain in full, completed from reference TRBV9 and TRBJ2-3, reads DSGVTQTPKHLITATGQRVTLRCSPRSGDLSVYWYQQSLDQGLQFLIQYYNGEERAKGNILERFSAQQFPDLHSELNLSSLELGDSALYFCASSVNRDTDTQYFGPGTRLTVL.

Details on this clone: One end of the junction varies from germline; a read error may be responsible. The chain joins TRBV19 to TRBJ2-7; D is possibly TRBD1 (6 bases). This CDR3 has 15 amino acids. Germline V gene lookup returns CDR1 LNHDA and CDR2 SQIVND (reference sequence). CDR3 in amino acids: CASSLEGTIAYEQYF. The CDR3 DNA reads TGTGCCAGTAGTCTAGAGGGGACAATAGCCTACGAGCAGTACTTC.

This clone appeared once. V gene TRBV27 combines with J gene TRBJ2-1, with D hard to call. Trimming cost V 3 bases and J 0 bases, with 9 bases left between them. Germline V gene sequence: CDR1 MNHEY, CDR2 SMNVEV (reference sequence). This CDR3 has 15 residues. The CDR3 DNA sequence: TGTGCCAGCAGTTTTTTCGGAAGCTCCTACAATGAGCAGTTCTTC. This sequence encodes CASSFFGSSYNEQFF.

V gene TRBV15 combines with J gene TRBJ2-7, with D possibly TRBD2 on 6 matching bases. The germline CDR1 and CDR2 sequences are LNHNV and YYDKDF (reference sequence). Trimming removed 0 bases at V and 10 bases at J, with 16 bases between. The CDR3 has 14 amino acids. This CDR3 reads CATSRDRESGRQYF. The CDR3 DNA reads TGTGCCACCAGCAGAGATCGGGAGTCAGGGCGCCAGTACTTC.

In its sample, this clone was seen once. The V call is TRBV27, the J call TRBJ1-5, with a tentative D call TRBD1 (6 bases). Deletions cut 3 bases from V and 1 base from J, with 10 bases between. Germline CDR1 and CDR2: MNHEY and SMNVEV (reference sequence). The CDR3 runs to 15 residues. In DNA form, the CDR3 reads TGTGCCAGCAGTTTTGGCGGGGGCAGCAATCAGCCCCAGCATTTT. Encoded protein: CASSFGGGSNQPQHF.

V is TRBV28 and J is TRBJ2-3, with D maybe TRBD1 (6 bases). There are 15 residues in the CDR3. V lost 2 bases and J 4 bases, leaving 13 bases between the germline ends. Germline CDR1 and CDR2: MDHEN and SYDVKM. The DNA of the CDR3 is TGTGCCAGCAGTTTAGCACAGGGAATGTCAGATACGCAGTATTTT. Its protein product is CASSLAQGMSDTQYF.

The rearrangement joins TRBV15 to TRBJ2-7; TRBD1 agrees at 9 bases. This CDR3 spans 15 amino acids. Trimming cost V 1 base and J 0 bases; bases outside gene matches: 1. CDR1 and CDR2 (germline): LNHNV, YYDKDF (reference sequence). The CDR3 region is CATSRGQGVSYEQYF. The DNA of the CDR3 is TGTGCCACCAGCAGAGGACAGGGGGTCTCCTACGAGCAGTACTTC.

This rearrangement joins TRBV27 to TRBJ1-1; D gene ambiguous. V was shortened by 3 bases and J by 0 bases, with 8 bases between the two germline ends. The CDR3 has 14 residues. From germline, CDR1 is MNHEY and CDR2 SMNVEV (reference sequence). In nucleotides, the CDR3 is TGTGCCAGCAGTTTCGGAAGCATGAACACTGAAGCTTTCTTT. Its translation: CASSFGSMNTEAFF.